Listed below are T cell receptor beta chains from one sample, sequenced in a study of radiation and T cells in renal cell carcinoma. Clones were sequenced by immunoSEQ multiplex PCR, and TCRdb holds only the in-frame ones, with some missing. The sample lists some 130,000 clones; 80% to 90% were seen once. Sequenced here: blood, sampled from a patient whose treatment included radiotherapy and nephrectomy. These receptors were obtained from a woman aged 55-69 years with renal cell carcinoma. CDR3s include the opening cysteine and the closing phenylalanine or tryptophan. D genes are given only for firm matches. Only part of the rows carry a size: once, few, many, or a class if the clone is expanded.

>-|TRBV14|-|TRBJ1-6
TGTGCCAGCAGTCGCGGACAGCTTAATTCACCCCTCCACTTT
CASSRGQLNSPLHF
>TRBD2|TRBV11-2|-|TRBJ2-2
TGTGCCAGCAGCGCGAGACTAGCGGGGGGCAGGAACACCGGGGAGCTGTTTTTT
CASSARLAGGRNTGELFF
>-|TRBV5-4|-|TRBJ2-7
TGTGCCAGCAGCCCGGAAGGACCCTACGAGCAGTACTTC
CASSPEGPYEQYF
>-|TRBV6-6|-|TRBJ1-1
TGTGCCAGCAGTTTTGGACCGAACACTGAAGCTTTCTTT
CASSFGPNTEAFF
>TRBD1|TRBV29-1|few|TRBJ1-1
TGCAGCGCGCTCTGGACAGGGAACACTGAAGCTTTCTTT
CSALWTGNTEAFF
>-|TRBV27|-|TRBJ2-6
TGTGCCAGCAGTTACAGCTCTGGGGCCAACGTCCTGACTTTC
CASSYSSGANVLTF
>-|TRBV5-1|few|TRBJ2-2
TGCGCCAGCAGCTTGATCGGGGGGCGCCCCGGGGAGCTGTTTTTT
CASSLIGGRPGELFF
>-|TRBV6-1|-|TRBJ2-7
TGTGCCAGCAGGACGGACTCCTTGTACGAGCAGTACTTC
CASRTDSLYEQYF
>-|TRBV27|-|TRBJ2-7
TGTGCCAGCAGGGGACACCTGGGGGAGCAGTACTTC
CASRGHLGEQYF
>-|TRBV6-5|-|TRBJ2-7
TGTGCCACCAGGGGAGCCTACGAGCAGTACTTC
CATRGAYEQYF
>-|TRBV19|-|TRBJ2-7
TGTGCCAGTAGTGCCGGGGGCGATTACTACGAGCAGTACTTC
CASSAGGDYYEQYF
>-|TRBV5-1|-|TRBJ2-5
TGCGCCAGCAGCTTGGAGTCTGGGCGGGAGACCCAGTACTTC
CASSLESGRETQYF
>TRBD1|TRBV6-6|-|TRBJ1-1
TGTGCCAGCAGGTCAAACAGGGGGAGCACTGAAGCTTTCTTT
CASRSNRGSTEAFF
>-|TRBV30|-|TRBJ1-2
TGTGCCTGGAATGTAGCCGGAGAGGGGGGCTACACCTTC
CAWNVAGEGGYTF
>TRBD2|TRBV7-9|-|TRBJ2-1
TGTGCCAGCAGCCAACCCGAGGGACTAGCGGGGTACAATGAGCAGTTCTTC
CASSQPEGLAGYNEQFF
>TRBD1|TRBV30|-|TRBJ1-2
TGTGCCTGGACTCCCGGGACAGGGAACTATGGCTACACCTTC
CAWTPGTGNYGYTF
>-|TRBV7-2|-|TRBJ1-1
TGTGCCAGCAGCTTAGGACAGGCCCGAGGGACTGAAGCTTTCTTT
CASSLGQARGTEAFF
>-|TRBV1|-|TRBJ2-7
TGCACCAGCAGCCAAGATAAGGCTAGCGGGAGAGGGGAGCAGTACTTC
CTSSQDKASGRGEQYF
>-|TRBV4-3|-|TRBJ1-3
TGCGCCAGCAGCCAAGATCGAGGACGAAACACCATATATTTT
CASSQDRGRNTIYF
>TRBD1|TRBV5-1|-|TRBJ1-2
TGCGCCAGCAGCCCCGGGACAGGGATCTATGGCTACACCTTC
CASSPGTGIYGYTF
>TRBD1|TRBV5-1|-|TRBJ1-2
TGCGCCAGCAGCGCAATGAGGCAGGGGGCCTATGGCTACACCTTC
CASSAMRQGAYGYTF
>-|TRBV6-5|few|TRBJ2-1
TGTGCCAGCAGTTACTCCCCGGGGGTACAGGGTGAAGAGCAGTTCTTC
CASSYSPGVQGEEQFF
>-|TRBV7-3|once|TRBJ1-2
TGTGCCAGCAGCCCCGTGGGGGGCGACTTTAACTATGGCTACACCTTC
CASSPVGGDFNYGYTF
>-|TRBV5-1|-|TRBJ2-1
TGCGCCAGCAGCCTTGAGGGTCGCGAGCAGTTCTTC
CASSLEGREQFF
>-|TRBV27|-|TRBJ1-1
TGTGCCAGCAGTTTCGGGCGGACGAACACTGAAGCTTTCTTT
CASSFGRTNTEAFF
>TRBD2|TRBV9|once|TRBJ2-3
TGTGCCAGCAGCGTACAAGCGGGAGGGCAGCGTACGCAGTATTTT
CASSVQAGGQRTQYF
>-|TRBV6-6|-|TRBJ1-5
TGTGCCAGCAGTTACTCCCAGCGGGGTCAGCCCCAGCATTTT
CASSYSQRGQPQHF
>-|TRBV2|-|TRBJ2-1
TGTGCCGGGAGGCAAGGACGGGGAGTCAATGAGCAGTTCTTC
CAGRQGRGVNEQFF
>-|TRBV21-1|few|TRBJ1-2
TGTGCCAGCAGCAAAGATCCCAGTAACTATGGCTACACCTTC
CASSKDPSNYGYTF
>TRBD1|TRBV28|-|TRBJ1-4
TGTGCCAGCAGTTCCCCAGGGGGTGAAAAACTGTTTTTT
CASSSPGGEKLFF